Listed here are 20 T cell receptor beta chains from one sample, sequenced in a study of monozygotic twins with cystic fibrosis. Measured with immunoSEQ multiplex PCR; TCRdb has only the in-frame clones, and not every one. This repertoire shows 25,000 to 40,000 clones, roughly 96% found once; its top ten account for 0.17%. The sample was blood. These receptors came from a girl aged 2-10 years with cystic fibrosis.

The count of this clone is one. This chain connects TRBV27 to TRBJ1-1; D is unresolved. Trimming took 2 bases from V and 0 from J, leaving 13 bases between them. The germline V gene encodes CDR1 MNHEY and CDR2 SMNVEV (reference sequence). CDR3 size: 16 residues. CDR3 bases: TGTGCCAGCAGTTTAACGGGCCACAGCATGAACACTGAAGCTTTCTTT. This translates into CASSLTGHSMNTEAFF.

The rearrangement uses TRBV7-2 and TRBJ1-5, with 7 bases aligning to TRBD1. The ends lost 5 bases at V and 7 bases at J; junction bases unmatched: 5. The germline V gene has CDR1 SGHTA and CDR2 FQGNSA. This CDR3 region has 13 residues. This CDR3 is CASSARQGQPQHF. The CDR3 DNA is TGTGCCAGCAGCGCCAGACAGGGCCAGCCCCAGCATTTT.

V gene TRBV30 combines with J gene TRBJ1-5; D is undetermined. Germline-derived CDR1 and CDR2 are GTSNPN and SVGIG (reference sequence). With 1 base removed from V and 0 bases from J, the gap between germline ends came to 7 bases. The CDR3 loop spans 14 amino acids. CDR3 sequence (DNA): TGTGCCTGGAGTGGGGGTTTTAGCAATCAGCCCCAGCATTTT. Translation gives CAWSGGFSNQPQHF.

The rearrangement links TRBV5-1 to TRBJ2-7; 7 bases align to TRBD1. This CDR3 comprises 18 residues. The germline V gene encodes CDR1 SGHRS and CDR2 YFSETQ. With 1 base clipped from V and 4 bases from J, the junction kept 17 bases outside the gene matches. The CDR3: CASSLFSLSTGPAYEQYF. CDR3 nucleotides: TGCGCCAGCAGCTTGTTTAGCTTATCGACAGGGCCCGCATACGAGCAGTACTTC.

J is TRBJ1-4 and V is TRBV19; TRBD1 might be the D (5 bases). Trimming shortened V by 0 bases and J by 2 bases, and 10 bases separated the two germline ends. This CDR3 is built from 16 residues. Germline V gives CDR1 LNHDA, CDR2 SQIVND (reference sequence). This CDR3 reads CASSIDGTGTNEKLFF. CDR3 DNA: TGTGCCAGTAGTATAGATGGGACGGGCACTAATGAAAAACTGTTTTTT. Full variable domain (outside the CDR3, taken from reference TRBV19 and TRBJ1-4): DGGITQSPKYLFRKEGQNVTLSCEQNLNHDAMYWYRQDPGQGLRLIYYSQIVNDFQKGDIAEGYSVSREKKESFPLTVTSAQKNPTAFYLCASSIDGTGTNEKLFFGSGTQLSVL.

This chain joins TRBV9 and TRBJ2-3; 9 nucleotides match TRBD2. This CDR3 comprises 18 residues. The V segment lost 0 bases and the J segment 0 bases; nucleotides outside the gene matches: 8. Germline V gene sequence: CDR1 SGDLS, CDR2 YYNGEE. CDR3 in DNA: TGTGCCAGCAGCGTAGACCTAGCGGGAAGACCCAGCACAGATACGCAGTATTTT. As protein: CASSVDLAGRPSTDTQYF.

This chain connects TRBV7-9 to TRBJ1-3; D possibly corresponds to TRBD1 (5 bases). V was trimmed by 5 bases and J by 3 bases, leaving 14 bases between them. Germline V CDR1 and CDR2: SEHNR, FQNEAQ (reference sequence). This CDR3 is 15 amino acids long. The CDR3 DNA sequence: TGTGCCAGCAGCCGACAGTCTATCTTTGGAAACACCATATATTTT. It specifies CASSRQSIFGNTIYF.

V and J are TRBV27 and TRBJ2-1; unclear D gene. Looked up from germline, CDR1 is MNHEY and CDR2 is SMNVEV (reference sequence). This CDR3 is 13 amino acids long. Trimming pared 6 bases from V and 5 bases from J, leaving 11 bases between. CDR3: CASRPRADNEQFF. The CDR3 bases are TGTGCCAGCAGGCCCCGGGCGGACAATGAGCAGTTCTTC.

J is TRBJ1-1 and V is TRBV19; D is unresolved. The CDR3 has 13 residues. With 4 bases removed from V and 1 base from J, the gap between germline ends came to 7 bases. Germline V gene lookup returns CDR1 LNHDA and CDR2 SQIVND (reference sequence). The CDR3 is CASSSKKNTEAFF. In DNA, the CDR3 is TGTGCCAGTAGTAGTAAGAAGAACACTGAAGCTTTCTTT.

V is TRBV18 and J is TRBJ2-1, with TRBD2 matching over 11 bases. V lost 3 bases, J lost 2 bases, and 6 bases stayed unmatched. The CDR3 loop spans 17 amino acids. Germline assignment: CDR1 KGHSH and CDR2 LQKENI. This chain's CDR3 is CASSPQTSGSTYNEQFF. Here the CDR3 DNA reads TGTGCCAGCTCACCGCAAACTAGCGGGAGCACCTACAATGAGCAGTTCTTC.

This chain links TRBV2 with TRBJ1-3, with D unresolved. Germline lookup yields CDR1 SNHLY and CDR2 FYNNEI. The CDR3 sequence is 12 residues long. Trimming left V 8 bases short and J 4 bases short, with 9 bases between. The CDR3 sequence is CASRLAGNTIYF. In DNA form, the CDR3 reads TGTGCCAGCCGTCTGGCAGGAAACACCATATATTTT.

The CDR3 region has the DNA TGTGCCAGCAGTTACATCAGTTCCTCTCATAGGGGTTTAGTGGCTGAGCAGTTCTTC. It codes for CASSYISSSHRGLVAEQFF. The chain combines TRBV7-2 with TRBJ2-1, with D possibly being TRBD1 (5 bases). Trimming shortened V by 6 bases and J by 9 bases, and 33 bases separated the two germline ends. This CDR3 region has 19 residues. In germline, CDR1 is SGHTA, CDR2 FQGNSA.

The chain's CDR3 is CASRTAGTLTGELFF. The DNA for the CDR3 is TGTGCCAGCAGAACCGCCGGGACCCTCACCGGGGAGCTGTTTTTT. This chain links TRBV27 with TRBJ2-2; D is tentatively TRBD1 or TRBD2 (5 bases each). The CDR3 runs 15 residues. Looked up from germline, CDR1 is MNHEY and CDR2 is SMNVEV (reference sequence). The V end was cut by 6 bases, the J end by 4 bases, with 15 bases between.

The chain employs TRBV5-5 and TRBJ2-1, with D perhaps matching TRBD1 (5 bases). V lost 2 bases and J 9 bases, leaving 9 bases between the germline ends. The germline V gene encodes CDR1 SGHKS and CDR2 YYEKEE (reference sequence). The CDR3 loop spans 12 amino acids. In DNA, the CDR3 is TGTGCCAGCAGCTTAGGGGTGTCTGAGCAGTTCTTC. This sequence encodes CASSLGVSEQFF.

The chain joins TRBV18 to TRBJ2-7, with D perhaps matching TRBD1 (5 bases). The CDR3 has 13 residues. V was clipped by 3 bases and J by 6 bases, with 12 bases between them. Looked up from germline, CDR1 is KGHSH and CDR2 is LQKENI. The CDR3: CASSPNQGVEQYF. In DNA form, the CDR3 reads TGTGCCAGCTCACCCAATCAGGGTGTCGAGCAGTACTTC.

The chain employs TRBV7-2 and TRBJ1-1; no firm D call. V was cut by 6 bases and J by 4 bases, with 12 bases left in between. CDR1 and CDR2 (germline): SGHTA, FQGNSA. The CDR3 is 13 residues long. CDR3: CASRPGGITEAFF. CDR3 nucleotide sequence: TGTGCCAGCAGACCGGGAGGTATCACTGAAGCTTTCTTT.

Here the CDR3 reads CASRGGTSSGYTF. In DNA, the CDR3 is TGCGCCAGCCGCGGGGGCACAAGTTCCGGCTACACCTTC. The chain joins TRBV5-1 to TRBJ1-2, with D possibly being TRBD1 (6 bases). This CDR3 is 13 amino acids long. With 7 bases removed from V and 8 bases from J, the gap between germline ends came to 18 bases. Germline CDR1 reads SGHRS; CDR2 reads YFSETQ.

The chain joins TRBV29-1 to TRBJ2-3; D remains ambiguous. V was cut by 4 bases and J by 5 bases, with 13 bases left in between. CDR1 SQVTM and CDR2 ANQGSEA come from the germline V gene. The CDR3 extends over 13 amino acids. The CDR3 DNA is TGCAGCGTTGGACCCCGTGCGAGAGATACGCAGTATTTT. As protein: CSVGPRARDTQYF.

V gene TRBV9 combines with J gene TRBJ2-2, with a possible D match to TRBD1 (5 bases). CDR3 length: 14 residues. Germline-derived CDR1 and CDR2 are SGDLS and YYNGEE. The V end lost 0 bases, the J end lost 4 bases, and 7 bases lay between the germline ends. CDR3 amino acids: CASSVGGGTGELFF. CDR3 coding DNA: TGTGCCAGCAGCGTAGGGGGCGGCACCGGGGAGCTGTTTTTT. Complete variable domain (other parts from reference TRBV9 and TRBJ2-2): DSGVTQTPKHLITATGQRVTLRCSPRSGDLSVYWYQQSLDQGLQFLIQYYNGEERAKGNILERFSAQQFPDLHSELNLSSLELGDSALYFCASSVGGGTGELFFGEGSRLTVL.

The rearrangement uses TRBV4-1 and TRBJ1-1; 11 positions match TRBD1. CDR3 size: 14 residues. V lost 5 bases to trimming and J lost 4 bases; unmatched junction nucleotides: 3. Per germline, CDR1 MGHRA and CDR2 YSYEKL. The CDR3 bases are TGCGCCAGCAGCAAGGGACAGGGGGGCACTGAAGCTTTCTTT. It is translated as CASSKGQGGTEAFF.